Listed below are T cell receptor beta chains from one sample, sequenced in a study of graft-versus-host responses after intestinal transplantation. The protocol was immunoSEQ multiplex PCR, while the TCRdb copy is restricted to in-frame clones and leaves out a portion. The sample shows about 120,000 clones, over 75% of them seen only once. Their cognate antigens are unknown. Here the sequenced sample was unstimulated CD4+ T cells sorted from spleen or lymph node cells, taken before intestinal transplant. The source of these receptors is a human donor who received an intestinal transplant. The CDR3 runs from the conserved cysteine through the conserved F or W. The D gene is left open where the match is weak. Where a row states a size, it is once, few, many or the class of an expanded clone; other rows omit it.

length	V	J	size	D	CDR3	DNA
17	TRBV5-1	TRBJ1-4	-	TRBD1	CASKNTGGTSLAEKLFF	TGCGCCAGCAAAAACACAGGGGGCACCTCCCTGGCAGAAAAACTGTTTTTT
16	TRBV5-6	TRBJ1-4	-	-	CASSLGQLATNEKLFF	TGTGCCAGCAGCTTGGGACAGCTTGCAACTAATGAAAAACTGTTTTTT
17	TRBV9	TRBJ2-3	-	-	CASSPLAWGRSTDTQYF	TGTGCCAGCAGCCCCTTAGCTTGGGGGCGGAGCACAGATACGCAGTATTTT
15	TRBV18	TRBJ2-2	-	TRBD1	CASSRTTGDGGELFF	TGTGCCAGCTCACGGACGACAGGGGATGGCGGGGAGCTGTTTTTT
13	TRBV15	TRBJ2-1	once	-	CATRGAWDNEQFF	TGTGCCACCCGGGGGGCGTGGGACAATGAGCAGTTCTTC
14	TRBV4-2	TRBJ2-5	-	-	CASSQDLGGETQYF	TGTGCCAGCAGCCAAGATCTCGGGGGAGAGACCCAGTACTTC
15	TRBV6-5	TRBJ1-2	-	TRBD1	CASRGQGAKGVGYTF	TGTGCCAGCCGGGGACAGGGGGCGAAAGGAGTTGGCTACACCTTC
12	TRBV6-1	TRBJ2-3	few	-	CASSPSGDTQYF	TGTGCCAGCAGTCCCTCGGGAGATACGCAGTATTTT
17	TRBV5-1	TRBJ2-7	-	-	CASSLGFGQGITYEQYF	TGCGCCAGCAGCTTGGGGTTCGGGCAGGGGATTACCTACGAGCAGTACTTC
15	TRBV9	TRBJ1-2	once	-	CASSALSASMGGYTF	TGTGCCAGCAGCGCCCTGAGCGCCTCTATGGGTGGCTACACCTTC
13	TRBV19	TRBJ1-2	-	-	CASSLEGNYGYTF	TGTGCCAGTAGCCTGGAGGGGAACTATGGCTACACCTTC
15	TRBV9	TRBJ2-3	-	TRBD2	CASSSRLALTDTQYF	TGTGCCAGCAGCTCCCGACTAGCCCTCACAGATACGCAGTATTTT
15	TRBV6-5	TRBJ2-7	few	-	CASSLEGLGPYEQYF	TGTGCCAGCAGTTTAGAGGGACTCGGGCCCTACGAGCAGTACTTC
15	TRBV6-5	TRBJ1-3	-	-	CASIPQGLGGNTIYF	TGTGCCAGCATTCCACAGGGCTTGGGCGGAAACACCATATATTTT
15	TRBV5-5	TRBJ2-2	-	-	CASSILADFTGELFF	TGTGCCAGCAGCATACTAGCAGACTTCACCGGGGAGCTGTTTTTT
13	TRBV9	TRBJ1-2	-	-	CASSTGLFYGYTF	TGTGCCAGCAGTACAGGGCTCTTCTATGGCTACACCTTC
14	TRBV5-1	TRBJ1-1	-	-	CASSGGWVGAEAFF	TGCGCCAGCAGCGGAGGGTGGGTGGGGGCTGAAGCTTTCTTT
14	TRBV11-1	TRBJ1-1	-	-	CASSSSGWGTEAFF	TGTGCCAGCAGCTCGTCAGGGTGGGGAACTGAAGCTTTCTTT
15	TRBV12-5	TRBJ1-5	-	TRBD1	CASGLGTGSNQPQHF	TGTGCTAGTGGTTTGGGGACAGGTAGCAATCAGCCCCAGCATTTT
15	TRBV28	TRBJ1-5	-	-	CASRPIGGGYQPQHF	TGTGCCAGCAGACCGATCGGGGGTGGGTACCAGCCCCAGCATTTT
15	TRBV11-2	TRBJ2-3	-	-	CASSLAGSPTDTQYF	TGTGCCAGCAGCTTAGCGGGGTCCCCAACAGATACGCAGTATTTT
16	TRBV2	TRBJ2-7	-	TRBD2	CASSVPSGRMIYEQYF	TGTGCCAGCAGTGTCCCTAGCGGGAGGATGATATACGAGCAGTACTTC
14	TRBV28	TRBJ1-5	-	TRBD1	CASSETGVNQPQHF	TGTGCCAGCAGCGAGACAGGGGTCAATCAGCCCCAGCATTTT
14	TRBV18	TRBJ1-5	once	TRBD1	CASSPPGQNQPQHF	TGTGCCAGCTCACCACCGGGACAGAATCAGCCCCAGCATTTT
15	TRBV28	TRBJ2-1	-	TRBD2	CASSLSGPLYNEQFF	TGTGCCAGCAGCCTTAGCGGGCCCCTCTACAATGAGCAGTTCTTC
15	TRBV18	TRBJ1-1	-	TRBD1	CASSVGQGGNTEAFF	TGTGCCAGCTCAGTTGGACAGGGGGGGAACACTGAAGCTTTCTTT
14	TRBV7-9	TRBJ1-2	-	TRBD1	CASSGTGEGDGYTF	TGTGCCAGCAGCGGGACAGGGGAAGGGGATGGCTACACCTTC
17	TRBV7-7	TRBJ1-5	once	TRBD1	CASSLRNRTGCNQPQHF	TGTGCCAGCAGCTTAAGGAATCGGACAGGGTGCAATCAGCCCCAGCATTTT
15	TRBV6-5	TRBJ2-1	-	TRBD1	CASSPDRSSYNEQFF	TGTGCCAGCAGCCCGGACAGGAGCTCCTACAATGAGCAGTTCTTC
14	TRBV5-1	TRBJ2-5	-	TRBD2	CASSRTSGTETQYF	TGCGCCAGCAGCCGCACTAGCGGGACCGAGACCCAGTACTTC
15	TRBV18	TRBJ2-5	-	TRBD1	CASSYTGTGAETQYF	TGTGCCAGCTCTTACACCGGGACAGGAGCTGAGACCCAGTACTTC
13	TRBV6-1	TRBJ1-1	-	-	CASGPGHPPGAFF	TGTGCCAGCGGTCCGGGACACCCGCCGGGAGCTTTCTTT
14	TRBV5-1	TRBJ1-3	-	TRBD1	CASSLTGTGNTIYF	TGCGCCAGCAGCCTGACAGGGACTGGAAACACCATATATTTT